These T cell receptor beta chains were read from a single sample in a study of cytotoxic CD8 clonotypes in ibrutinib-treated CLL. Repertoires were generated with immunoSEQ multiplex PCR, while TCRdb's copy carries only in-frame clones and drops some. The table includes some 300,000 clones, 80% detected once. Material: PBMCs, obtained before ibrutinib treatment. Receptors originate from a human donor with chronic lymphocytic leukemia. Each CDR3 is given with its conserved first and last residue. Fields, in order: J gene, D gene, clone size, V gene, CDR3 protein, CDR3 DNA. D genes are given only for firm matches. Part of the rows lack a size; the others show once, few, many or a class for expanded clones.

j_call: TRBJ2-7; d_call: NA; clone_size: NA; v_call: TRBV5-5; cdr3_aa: CASSYHFVREDYEQYF; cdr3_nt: TGTGCCAGCAGCTACCACTTTGTAAGGGAAGACTACGAGCAGTACTTC
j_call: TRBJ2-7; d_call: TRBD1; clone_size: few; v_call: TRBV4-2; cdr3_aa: CASSPGQGAHEQYF; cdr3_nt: TGTGCCAGCAGCCCAGGACAGGGGGCCCACGAGCAGTACTTC
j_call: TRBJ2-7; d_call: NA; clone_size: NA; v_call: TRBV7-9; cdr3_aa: CASVGPYEQYF; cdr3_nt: TGTGCCAGCGTGGGTCCCTACGAGCAGTACTTC
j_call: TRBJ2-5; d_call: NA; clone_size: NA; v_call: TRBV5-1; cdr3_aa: CASSLDPRLGETQYF; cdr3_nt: TGCGCCAGCAGCTTAGACCCCCGCCTCGGTGAGACCCAGTACTTC
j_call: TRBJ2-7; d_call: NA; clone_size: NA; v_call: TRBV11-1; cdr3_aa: CASSLVGKSCEQYF; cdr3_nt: TGTGCCAGCAGCTTAGTGGGCAAGAGCTGCGAGCAGTACTTC
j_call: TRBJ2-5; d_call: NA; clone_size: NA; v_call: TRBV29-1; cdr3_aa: CSVRVTIQETQYF; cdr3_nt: TGCAGCGTTAGGGTGACTATACAAGAGACCCAGTACTTC
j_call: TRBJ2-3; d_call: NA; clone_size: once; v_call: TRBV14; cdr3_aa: CASSRSVFEGNTQYF; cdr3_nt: TGTGCCAGCAGCCGATCCGTTTTTGAAGGCAATACGCAGTATTTT
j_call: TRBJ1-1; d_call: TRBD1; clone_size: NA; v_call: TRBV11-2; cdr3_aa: CASSLDPGQGEAFF; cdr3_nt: TGTGCCAGCAGCTTAGACCCCGGACAGGGTGAAGCTTTCTTT
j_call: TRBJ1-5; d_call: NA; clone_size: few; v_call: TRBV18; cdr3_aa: CASSQSQGSSNQPQHF; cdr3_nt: TGTGCCAGCTCACAAAGTCAGGGTTCGAGCAATCAGCCCCAGCATTTT
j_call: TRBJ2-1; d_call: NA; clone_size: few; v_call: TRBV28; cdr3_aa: CASSLRPPEQFF; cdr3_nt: TGTGCCAGCAGTTTAAGGCCGCCGGAGCAGTTCTTC
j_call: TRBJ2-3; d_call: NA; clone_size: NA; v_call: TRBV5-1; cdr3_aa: CASSLEGRGSTDTQYF; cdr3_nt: TGCGCCAGCAGCTTGGAGGGGAGAGGGAGCACAGATACGCAGTATTTT
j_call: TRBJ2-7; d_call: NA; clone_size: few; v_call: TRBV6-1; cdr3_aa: CASRLPGGVGEQYF; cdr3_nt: TGTGCCAGCAGATTACCCGGAGGGGTTGGCGAGCAGTACTTC
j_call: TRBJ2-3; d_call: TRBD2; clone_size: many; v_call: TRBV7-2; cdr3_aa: CASSLTGGPGYTQYF; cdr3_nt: TGTGCCAGCAGCTTAACGGGGGGACCTGGGTATACGCAGTATTTT
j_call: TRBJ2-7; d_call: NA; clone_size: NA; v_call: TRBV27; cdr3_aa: CASSLGRTYEQYF; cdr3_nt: TGTGCCAGCAGTTTAGGGCGCACCTACGAGCAGTACTTC
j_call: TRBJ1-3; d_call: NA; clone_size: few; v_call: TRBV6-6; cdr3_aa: CASSPGYSGNTIYF; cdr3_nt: TGTGCCAGCAGCCCAGGGTACTCTGGAAACACCATATATTTT
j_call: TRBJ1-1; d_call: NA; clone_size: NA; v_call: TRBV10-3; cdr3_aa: CAIRDTGTENTEAFF; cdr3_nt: TGTGCCATCAGAGATACAGGGACGGAAAACACTGAAGCTTTCTTT
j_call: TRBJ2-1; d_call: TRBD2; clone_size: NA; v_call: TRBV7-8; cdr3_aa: CASSHAGDSLAAYYNEQFF; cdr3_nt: TGTGCCAGCAGCCACGCCGGGGATTCGCTAGCGGCGTACTACAATGAGCAGTTCTTC
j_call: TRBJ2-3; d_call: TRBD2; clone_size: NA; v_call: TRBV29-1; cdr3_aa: CSVEGAAGRDPDTQYF; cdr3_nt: TGCAGCGTCGAAGGGGCAGCGGGACGTGATCCAGATACGCAGTATTTT